What follows is one TCR beta chain and its context. The target antigen is unknown. This specimen comes from a study of radiation and T cells in renal cell carcinoma. Study details: Nephrectomy followed 15 Gy stereotactic body radiation by 4 weeks.

Time point noted: baseline pretreatment blood. Treatment defined: 15 Gy SBRT to primary tumor, nephrectomy 4 weeks later. Radiation-treated patients gave blood at baseline, week 2 and week 4. Study-wide results and limits: Without pretreatment biopsies, baseline tumor clonotype presence was undetermined. From baseline, blood top tumor clonotypes peaked at 2 weeks post-radiation.

Here immunoSEQ multiplex PCR was the method, and the copy in TCRdb shows in-frame clones only, minus some. The sample includes approximately 110,000 clones, about four fifths of them seen just once. The sequence came from a woman aged 55-70 years with renal cell carcinoma. The specimen comprised blood, sampled from a patient whose treatment included radiotherapy and nephrectomy.

DNA for the CDR3: TGTGCCAGCAGCCCCCCGGGCAAGACCACCTACGAGCAGTACTTC. This codes for CASSPPGKTTYEQYF. This chain uses TRBV28 with TRBJ2-7; D not resolved. Germline V gene lookup returns CDR1 MDHEN and CDR2 SYDVKM. The length of the CDR3 is 15 residues. Trimming left V 6 bases short and J 2 bases short, with 17 bases between.